This T cell receptor (beta chain) comes out of a study of shared clonotypes between healthy human individuals. V dropped 6 bases and J dropped 0 bases, with 11 bases sitting between them. This CDR3 spans 14 amino acids. Per germline, CDR1 MDHEN and CDR2 SYDVKM. The assay was immunoSEQ multiplex PCR, and TCRdb's table has in-frame clones only and misses some. This sample carries 2 million to 2.5 million clones, 90% to 97% of them seen once, and the ten largest clones take around 0.13%. Sample: naive CD4+ T cells sorted from blood. Subset in this sample: CD45RA+ positively selected. The TCR sequence derives from a man in his late teens or twenties in good health. V gene TRBV28 combines with J gene TRBJ1-1; D may be TRBD1 (5 bases). CDR3 in DNA: TGTGCCAGCAGGCAACCAGGGATGAACACTGAAGCTTTCTTT. It encodes CASRQPGMNTEAFF.